The T cell receptor (beta chain) under discussion was sequenced for a study of T cell responses to AZD1222 COVID-19 vaccine (TCRdb year 2021). Regarding the complete study: TCR sequencing covered roughly 230 trial participants: roughly 200 given two doses of AZD1222 and about 26 given two doses of MenACWY control vaccine. Trial participants were enrolled by age into 18-55, 56-69 and 70-plus year subgroups, with roughly 150, 30 and 60 TCR-sequenced participants respectively.

As for this clone: It has no known antigen specificity. The sample holds no much larger clone one base away, and base qualities are not on file.

Taken with the paper, the label for time point translates to: about 28 days (+/-7) after the second vaccine dose. AZD1222 recipients whose second dose came at about 4 weeks and those whose second dose came at about 12 weeks were combined into one group, since spike-specific TCR depth and breadth did not differ between the two schedules. The vaccinee samples were drawn from two UK trials, COV001 and COV002, one of which was a single-blind randomized controlled phase 2/3 trial testing AZD1222 (ChAdOx1 nCoV-19) in healthy adults. For TCRbeta chain sequencing, PBMC samples from trial participants were taken at day 0 and at day 28 after the second dose. The CDR3 regions of human TCRbeta chains were analyzed by immunosequencing. In the original analysis: TCRs in the repertoires were matched against a reference library of SARS-CoV-2-specific TCRs that had been generated with the MIRA antigen-specificity platform. Breadth meant the fraction of unique TCRs that were SARS-CoV-2-associated, whereas depth meant the fraction of total T cells that were SARS-CoV-2-associated. Each spike-specific TCR was assigned to its reactive spike region and to a CD4 or CD8 class using the MIRA data. Log10-transformed breadth and depth values were compared by one-way ANOVA with Sidak's multiple comparisons tests. TCRdb obtained this table from immuneACCESS and retained in-frame rearrangements with V and J assigned. These tables miss some clones; where compared with another copy, unresolved V genes account for less than half of the shortfall, and the remainder is unexplained. V, J and clone size are taken as reported in that table, and D and trimming were inferred from the DNA itself. The table for this sample lists roughly 140,000 clones; around nine tenths of them were counted only once. The ten largest make up 3% to 4% of the sample.

Points the paper makes about the study in general: Participants were mostly white British, with more females than males. The authors suggested clonal diversity may have been underestimated. CD4 TCRs associated with the vaccine covered the entire spike protein, and the dominant responses were in regions 160-218 and 743-854. A significant rise in spike-specific TCR breadth and depth was observed after two AZD1222 doses relative to day 0 and relative to MenACWY recipients. Because no samples from the day 14 peak response were available, repertoires could be characterized only after the peak T cell response. Reportedly, close to half of the unique spike-specific TCRs recognized epitopes lying outside the regions that are mutated in the B.1.351 and B.1.1.7 variants. Conclusions about previously exposed vaccinees are limited, since just five or six AZD1222 recipients were seropositive for SARS-CoV-2 at baseline. In the small 56-69-year group, the increase in depth fell short of significance, most likely because of low power.

This receptor was taken from an adult who received the AZD1222 COVID-19 vaccine. The sequences come from peripheral blood, collected 28 days after the second AZD1222 dose.

This receptor has the CDR3 CASSLARAGTDTQYF. The DNA is as follows: TGTGCCAGCAGCTTAGCAAGGGCTGGCACAGATACGCAGTATTTT. The chain couples TRBV7-8 to TRBJ2-3; no D gene can be assigned with confidence. The CDR3 measures 15 amino acids from cysteine to phenylalanine. Only the CDR3 portion is preserved as DNA: 45 bases, with reading frame beginning at the first base. Trimming costs V 0 bases and J 1 base, and their ends lie 8 bases apart. CDR1 is given as SGHVS and CDR2 as FQNEAQ, both from the germline V gene.